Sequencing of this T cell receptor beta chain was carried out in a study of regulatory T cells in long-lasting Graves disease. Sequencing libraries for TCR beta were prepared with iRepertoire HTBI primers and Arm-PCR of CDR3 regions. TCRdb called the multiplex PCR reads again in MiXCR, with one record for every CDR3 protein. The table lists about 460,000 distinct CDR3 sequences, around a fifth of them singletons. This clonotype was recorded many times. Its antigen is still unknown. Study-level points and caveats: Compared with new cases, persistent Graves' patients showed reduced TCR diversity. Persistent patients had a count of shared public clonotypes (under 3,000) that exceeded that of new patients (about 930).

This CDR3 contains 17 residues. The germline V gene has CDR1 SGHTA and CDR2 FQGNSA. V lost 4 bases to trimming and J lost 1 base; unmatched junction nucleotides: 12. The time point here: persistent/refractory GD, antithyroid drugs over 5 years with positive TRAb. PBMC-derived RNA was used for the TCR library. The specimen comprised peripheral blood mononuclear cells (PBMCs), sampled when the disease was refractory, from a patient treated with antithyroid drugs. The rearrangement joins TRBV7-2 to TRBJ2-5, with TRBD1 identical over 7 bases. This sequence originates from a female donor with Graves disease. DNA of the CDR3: TGTGCCAGCAGCTCAAACCGGGACAGCTTTTTCCAAGAGACCCAGTACTTC. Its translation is CASSSNRDSFFQETQYF.